These 25 T cell receptor beta chains came from one sample sequenced in a study of blood T cell repertoires in COVID-19. Measured with immunoSEQ multiplex PCR; TCRdb has only the in-frame clones, and not every one. The data hold approximately 300,000 clones, with approximately 88% observed a single time. The sequenced sample consisted of peripheral blood. The origin of the receptors is a woman aged 50 to 60 with active or convalescent COVID-19.

The chain combines TRBV27 with TRBJ1-1; D remains unclear. V was pared by 4 bases and J by 6 bases, with 9 bases between. The CDR3 is 12 residues long. The germline V gene has CDR1 MNHEY and CDR2 SMNVEV (reference sequence). The CDR3 is CASSSWSSEAFF. The CDR3 DNA is TGTGCCAGCAGTTCCTGGAGCTCTGAAGCTTTCTTT.

This clone has a single count. The chain uses TRBV27 and TRBJ2-5, with D maybe TRBD2 (5 bases). V lost 0 bases and J lost 5, with 16 bases in between. CDR1 and CDR2 (germline): MNHEY, SMNVEV (reference sequence). This CDR3 comprises 16 residues. The CDR3 coding sequence is TGTGCCAGCAGTTTATCGTCGGGCTTCGGGAAGGAGACCCAGTACTTC. Protein product: CASSLSSGFGKETQYF.

The chain recombines TRBV30 with TRBJ2-7; TRBD1 might be the D (6 bases). Trimming left V 5 bases short and J 4 bases short, with 21 bases between. CDR1 and CDR2 from the germline V gene are GTSNPN and SVGIG (reference sequence). The CDR3 is 15 residues long. DNA of the CDR3: TGTGCCTGGGAACACAGGGAAGGGGGATTTTACGAGCAGTACTTC. Its protein product is CAWEHREGGFYEQYF.

The V gene is TRBV10-3, the J gene TRBJ2-2; perhaps TRBD1 as D (5 bases). V was clipped by 4 bases and J by 0 bases, with 12 bases between them. This CDR3 comprises 16 residues. CDR1 and CDR2 (germline): ENHRY, SYGVKD. The CDR3 loop is CAISANRLANTGELFF. The CDR3 region has the DNA TGTGCCATCAGTGCAAACAGGCTAGCGAACACCGGGGAGCTGTTTTTT.

The rearrangement uses TRBV5-1 and TRBJ2-4; 8 nucleotides match TRBD2. This CDR3 is 14 amino acids long. Germline V gives CDR1 SGHRS, CDR2 YFSETQ. The junction had 3 bases not matched to a gene; V was cut back by 4 bases and J by 3 bases. CDR3: CASSPGGGKNIQYF. The CDR3 DNA sequence: TGCGCCAGCAGCCCCGGGGGGGGCAAAAACATTCAGTACTTC.

J is TRBJ1-2 and V is TRBV19; 7 nucleotides line up with TRBD1. The length of the CDR3 is 15 residues. With V trimmed by 8 bases and J by 4 bases, 13 bases remained unmatched. CDR1 and CDR2 (germline): LNHDA, SQIVND (reference sequence). The CDR3: CASLNRGRSVYGYTF. DNA of the CDR3: TGTGCCAGTTTAAACAGGGGAAGATCTGTCTATGGCTACACCTTC.

This chain links TRBV10-3 with TRBJ1-1, with D hard to call. Germline CDR1 ENHRY, CDR2 SYGVKD. CDR3 size: 15 residues. V was cut by 3 bases and J by 6 bases, with 17 bases left in between. The CDR3 loop reads CAISDGGGNGPEAFF. DNA of the CDR3: TGTGCCATCAGTGATGGTGGAGGGAATGGGCCTGAAGCTTTCTTT.

This chain links TRBV3-1 (or the pseudogene TRBV3-2) with TRBJ2-2, with TRBD2 matching 9 bases. This CDR3 comprises 17 residues. CDR1 and CDR2 from the germline V gene are LGHDT and YNNKEL (reference sequence). J lost 7 bases, V lost 1 base, and 10 bases had no gene match. CDR3 amino acids: CASSQVLLAGVGGELFF. Written as DNA, the CDR3 is TGTGCCAGCAGCCAAGTCTTGTTAGCGGGAGTAGGCGGGGAGCTGTTTTTT.

This chain links TRBV6-4 with TRBJ1-2; D unresolved. The CDR3 length is 16 residues. V gave up 6 bases and J gave up 4 bases, with 21 bases separating them. Germline lookup yields CDR1 MRHNA and CDR2 SNTAGT. Written as DNA, the CDR3 is TGTGCCAGCAGCCCCGTTTCGTTCCAGGCAGGCTATGGCTACACCTTC. Translation gives CASSPVSFQAGYGYTF.

V gene TRBV27 combines with J gene TRBJ2-3; TRBD2 agrees at 9 bases. Trimming cost V 6 bases and J 3 bases; bases outside gene matches: 13. CDR1 is MNHEY, CDR2 SMNVEV, per germline (reference sequence). This CDR3 spans 17 amino acids. The CDR3 region has the DNA TGTGCCAGCAGCTGGGTAGGCGGCGGGGGGGCTACAGATACGCAGTATTTT. Translation gives CASSWVGGGGATDTQYF.

V and J are TRBV6-5 and TRBJ2-7, with 8 nucleotides matching TRBD2. Trimming took 6 bases from V and 1 from J; bases not matched to a gene: 5. Germline V gene sequence: CDR1 MNHEY, CDR2 SVGAGI. The CDR3 is 14 amino acids. CDR3 DNA: TGTGCCAGCAGGTTAGCGGGAAAATCCTACGAGCAGTACTTC. It encodes CASRLAGKSYEQYF.

The chain joins TRBV7-6 to TRBJ1-1; D is unresolved. Germline lookup yields CDR1 SGHVS and CDR2 FNYEAQ. The CDR3 consists of 15 residues. Trimming shortened V by 0 bases and J by 6 bases, and 14 bases separated the two germline ends. The CDR3, as DNA: TGTGCCAGCAGCTTAGCAGGAGGTGATAACTCTGAAGCTTTCTTT. It yields the protein CASSLAGGDNSEAFF.

This chain uses TRBV9 with TRBJ2-1, with TRBD2 matching over 10 bases. This CDR3 has 16 residues. V was pared by 2 bases and J by 6 bases, with 8 bases of the junction left unmatched. CDR1 is SGDLS, CDR2 YYNGEE, per germline. CDR3 bases: TGTGCCAGCAGCGTCGTCAGCGGGGGGGCCGCCAATGAGCAGTTCTTC. Protein product: CASSVVSGGAANEQFF.

The V call is TRBV6-5, the J call TRBJ2-5; TRBD2 is a possible D gene (5 bases). Germline V CDR1 and CDR2: MNHEY, SVGAGI. Trimming pared 2 bases from V and 2 bases from J, leaving 9 bases between. The CDR3 covers 14 residues. CDR3 in amino acids: CASSYTGVQETQYF. CDR3 in DNA: TGTGCCAGCAGTTACACCGGGGTACAAGAGACCCAGTACTTC.

The genes are TRBV5-1 and TRBJ2-7, with D tentatively TRBD2 (6 bases). The CDR3 consists of 15 residues. CDR1 and CDR2 (germline): SGHRS, YFSETQ. V was clipped by 0 bases and J by 1 base, with 11 bases between them. Written as DNA, the CDR3 is TGCGCCAGCAGCTTGGGGGGGACTGATTCCTACGAGCAGTACTTC. Its protein product is CASSLGGTDSYEQYF.

The CDR3 region has the DNA TGTGCCAGCAGTCGAGCACACCCAGGGGCTTACAATGAGCAGTTCTTC. It codes for CASSRAHPGAYNEQFF. The rearrangement joins TRBV14 to TRBJ2-1; D possibly corresponds to TRBD1 (6 bases). CDR3 length: 16 amino acids. Germline V gives CDR1 SGHDN, CDR2 FVKESK. With 6 bases removed from V and 4 bases from J, the gap between germline ends came to 19 bases.

The rearrangement uses TRBV11-2 and TRBJ1-2; 7 positions match TRBD1. The V and J ends lost 5 bases and 8 bases, in that order; junction bases with no gene match: 20. Germline-derived CDR1 and CDR2 are SGHAT and FQNNGV. There are 17 residues in the CDR3. The CDR3 loop is CASSAYRDRDSAYGYTF. The CDR3 nucleotides read TGTGCCAGCAGCGCATATCGCGACAGGGATTCCGCCTACGGCTACACCTTC.

The rearrangement links TRBV19 to TRBJ1-1, with D perhaps matching TRBD1 (5 bases). Germline V lookup: CDR1 LNHDA, CDR2 SQIVND (reference sequence). V lost 6 bases and J lost 0, with 8 bases in between. This CDR3 is built from 13 residues. The CDR3 DNA follows: TGTGCCAGTAGCGGGACTTTGAACACTGAAGCTTTCTTT. Its protein is CASSGTLNTEAFF.

In nucleotides, the CDR3 is TGTGCCAGCAGCGTAGTCGGGGGGCCTTATAATTGGATGGCCGGGGAGCTGTTTTTT. Translation gives CASSVVGGPYNWMAGELFF. The gene calls are TRBV9 and TRBJ2-2; maybe TRBD2 (7 bases). The CDR3 length is 19 residues. Germline V gene sequence: CDR1 SGDLS, CDR2 YYNGEE. V lost 0 bases, J lost 6 bases, and 24 bases lay in between.

The genes are TRBV16 and TRBJ2-7, with D uncertain. The CDR3 is made up of 11 amino acids. Deletions cut 5 bases from V and 3 bases from J, with 5 bases between. Germline values: CDR1 KGHSY, CDR2 FQNENV. In nucleotides, the CDR3 is TGTGCCAGCAGCTTACTCTACGAGCAGTACTTC. Translating gives CASSLLYEQYF.

The genes are TRBV7-9 and TRBJ2-7; TRBD1 matches at 8 bases. Per the germline V gene, CDR1 is SEHNR and CDR2 is FQNEAQ (reference sequence). This CDR3 comprises 15 residues. Trimming cost V 3 bases and J 5 bases; bases outside gene matches: 9. The CDR3 region has the DNA TGTGCCAGCAGCTTGGACAGGGACCGAACAGACGAGCAGTACTTC. Residues: CASSLDRDRTDEQYF.

The chain uses TRBV24-1 and TRBJ2-1; 7 nucleotides line up with TRBD1. Germline lookup yields CDR1 KGHDR and CDR2 SFDVKD. The CDR3 contains 12 residues. The V segment lost 3 bases and the J segment 14 bases; nucleotides outside the gene matches: 6. CDR3 nucleotide sequence: TGTGCCACCAGTGATACAACAGGGGCCAAGTTCTTC. It translates to CATSDTTGAKFF.

The chain combines TRBV9 with TRBJ2-5, with D perhaps TRBD1 (5 bases). V gave up 1 base and J gave up 4 bases, with 17 bases separating them. In germline, CDR1 is SGDLS, CDR2 YYNGEE. The CDR3 has 16 residues. In nucleotides, the CDR3 is TGTGCCAGCAGCGTAACAGGTTGGCTAGATAGAGAGACCCAGTACTTC. Protein sequence: CASSVTGWLDRETQYF.

This chain uses TRBV7-2 with TRBJ1-2, with 9 bases lining up with TRBD1. Germline CDR1 is SGHTA and CDR2 is FQGNSA. The V and J ends lost 5 bases and 1 base, in that order; junction bases with no gene match: 11. The CDR3 extends over 17 amino acids. The DNA of the CDR3 is TGTGCCAGCAGCGTCTCGGGACAGGGAGGTCTTAACTATGGCTACACCTTC. Translation: CASSVSGQGGLNYGYTF.

The chain uses TRBV7-2 and TRBJ1-5; weak D call: TRBD1 (6 bases). With 1 base removed from V and 11 bases from J, the gap between germline ends came to 15 bases. CDR3 length equals 14 residues. Germline V lookup: CDR1 SGHTA, CDR2 FQGNSA. In DNA form, the CDR3 reads TGTGCCAGCAGCTTAGTAGAGGGGGTGGGCACCCAGCATTTT. This gives the protein CASSLVEGVGTQHF.